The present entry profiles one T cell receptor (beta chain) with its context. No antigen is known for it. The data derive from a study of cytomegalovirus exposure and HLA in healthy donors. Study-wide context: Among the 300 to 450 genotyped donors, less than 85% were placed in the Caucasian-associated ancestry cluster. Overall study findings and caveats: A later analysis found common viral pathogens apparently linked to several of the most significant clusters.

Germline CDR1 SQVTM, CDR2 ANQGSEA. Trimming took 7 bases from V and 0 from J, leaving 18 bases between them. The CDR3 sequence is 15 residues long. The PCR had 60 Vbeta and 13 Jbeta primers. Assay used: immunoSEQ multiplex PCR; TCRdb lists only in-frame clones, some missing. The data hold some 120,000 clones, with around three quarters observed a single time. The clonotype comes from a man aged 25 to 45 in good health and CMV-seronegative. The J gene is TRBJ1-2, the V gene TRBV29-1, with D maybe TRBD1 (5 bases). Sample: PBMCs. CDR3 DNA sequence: TGCAGCGCCCGGGGGTCGCAAAAGTCTAACTATGGCTACACCTTC. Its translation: CSARGSQKSNYGYTF.